Presented here are 2 T cell receptor beta chains from one specimen sequenced in a study of blood T cell repertoires in COVID-19. Libraries were prepared by immunoSEQ multiplex PCR; TCRdb keeps only in-frame clonotypes and omits some of them. Of around 160,000 clones in the sample, roughly 80% were seen once. Sequences were obtained from peripheral blood. These TCRs come from a human donor with acute or convalescent COVID-19. The donor label of this sample is uncertain.

This sequence joins TRBV11-2 and TRBJ1-1; perhaps TRBD1 as D (6 bases). The V gene lost 0 bases and the J gene lost 1 base, with 9 bases spanning the gap. Germline CDR1 is SGHAT and CDR2 is FQNNGV. The CDR3 length is 15 residues. CDR3 protein: CASSLDPTGNTEAFF. CDR3 bases: TGTGCCAGCAGCTTAGATCCGACAGGGAACACTGAAGCTTTCTTT.

The rearrangement links TRBV11-2 to TRBJ1-4, with D uncertain. The CDR3 consists of 14 residues. Germline loops: CDR1 SGHAT, CDR2 FQNNGV. Trimming shortened V by 1 base and J by 7 bases, and 10 bases separated the two germline ends. The CDR3 is CASSLVPEGEKLFF. The CDR3 coding sequence is TGTGCCAGCAGCTTAGTTCCGGAGGGTGAAAAACTGTTTTTT.